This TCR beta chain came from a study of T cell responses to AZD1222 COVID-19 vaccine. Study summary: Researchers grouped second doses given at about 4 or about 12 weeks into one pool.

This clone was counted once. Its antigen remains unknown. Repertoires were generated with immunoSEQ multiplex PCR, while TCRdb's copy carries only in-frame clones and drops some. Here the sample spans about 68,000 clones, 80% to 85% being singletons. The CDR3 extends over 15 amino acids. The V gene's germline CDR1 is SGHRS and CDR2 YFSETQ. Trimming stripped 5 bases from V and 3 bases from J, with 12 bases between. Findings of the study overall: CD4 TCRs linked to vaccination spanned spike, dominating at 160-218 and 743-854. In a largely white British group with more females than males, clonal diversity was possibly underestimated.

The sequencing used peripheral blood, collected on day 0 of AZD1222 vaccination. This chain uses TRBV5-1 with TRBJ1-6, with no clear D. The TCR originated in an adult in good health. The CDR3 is CASRTDRNYNSPLHF. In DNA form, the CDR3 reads TGCGCCAGCAGGACGGACCGAAACTATAATTCACCCCTCCACTTT.